The 5 T cell receptor beta chains given below trace back to one sample, sequenced in a study of blood T cell repertoires in COVID-19. Clones were sequenced by immunoSEQ multiplex PCR, and TCRdb holds only the in-frame ones, with some missing. The repertoire includes around 240,000 clones, roughly 88% of them detected once, and about 1.5% sits in the top ten. Sequenced sample: peripheral blood. All receptors come from a middle-aged woman who had recovered from COVID-19.

The chain couples TRBV19 to TRBJ2-3, with 11 positions matching TRBD2. Trimming took 5 bases from V and 7 from J; bases not matched to a gene: 8. Looked up from germline, CDR1 is LNHDA and CDR2 is SQIVND (reference sequence). This CDR3 has 15 amino acids. CDR3 sequence: CASSEIAGGPYTQYF. CDR3 nucleotide sequence: TGTGCCAGTAGTGAGATAGCGGGGGGGCCTTATACGCAGTATTTT.

The chain joins TRBV28 to TRBJ1-2; the D is unclear. CDR1 MDHEN and CDR2 SYDVKM come from the germline V gene. This CDR3 has 12 residues. Trimming pared 7 bases from V and 6 bases from J, leaving 12 bases between. The CDR3 nucleotides are TGTGCCAGCAATGAGGAGGAACATGGCTACACCTTC. Its protein is CASNEEEHGYTF.

This clone appeared a single time. The chain joins TRBV24-1 to TRBJ2-3, with TRBD1 matching 8 bases. V trimming: 4 bases; J trimming: 3 bases; junction bases outside the gene matches: 8. In germline, CDR1 is KGHDR, CDR2 SFDVKD. The CDR3 spans 16 residues. DNA of the CDR3: TGTGCCACCAGTGACCCAGGACAGGGAACGACAGATACGCAGTATTTT. It yields the protein CATSDPGQGTTDTQYF.

The chain combines TRBV11-1 with TRBJ1-1; no clear D. V was cut by 2 bases and J by 3 bases, with 7 bases left in between. CDR1 and CDR2 from the germline V gene are SGHAT and FQDESV (reference sequence). CDR3 length: 13 residues. The CDR3 is CASSLQPDTEAFF. The CDR3 DNA reads as TGTGCCAGCAGCTTACAACCGGACACTGAAGCTTTCTTT.

CDR3 DNA sequence: TGTGCCAGCAGCCACCGGGACAGGGGGAGAGGAGGCTACACCTTC. Residues: CASSHRDRGRGGYTF. The V and J genes are TRBV3-1 (or the pseudogene TRBV3-2) and TRBJ1-2; 11 bases fit TRBD1. Trimming took 3 bases from V and 8 from J; bases not matched to a gene: 8. CDR3 size: 15 residues. Per germline, CDR1 LGHDT and CDR2 YNNKEL (reference sequence).